Sequencing of this T cell receptor (beta chain) was carried out in a study of cytomegalovirus exposure and HLA in healthy donors. With respect to this clone: The antigen is undetermined.

The V end was cut by 3 bases, the J end by 7 bases, with 18 bases between. Germline V gives CDR1 LGHNA, CDR2 YSLEER. The CDR3 covers 15 residues. A multiplex PCR was run with 60 Vbeta primers and 13 Jbeta primers. Per the original data handling: As a later analysis found, there were 78 million or so unique TCR beta chains, of which roughly 11 million were shared. Clones were read by immunoSEQ multiplex PCR, and TCRdb kept only the in-frame ones, dropping some. The V and J calls and the clone size are those of that table, but D and trimming were determined from the DNA. The repertoire holds some 170,000 clones, with 72% as singletons. Study-wide results and caveats: Common viral pathogens seemed, in a later analysis, to connect with several of the most significant clusters. On later analysis, the bulk of CMV-associated TCR beta chains appeared to be HLA-restricted. About 87% or about 30% of the time was how often most TCR beta V segments were productive, according to an earlier analysis.

J is TRBJ1-2 and V is TRBV4-3, with D unclear. This TCR was recovered from a human donor in good health. The sample taken for sequencing was PBMCs. The CDR3 loop reads CASSHGRLGGSGYTF. The CDR3 DNA reads as TGCGCCAGCAGCCATGGCAGGTTAGGAGGTAGTGGCTACACCTTC.